The sequence of this T cell receptor beta chain was determined in a study of T-cell reconstitution after alpha-beta-depleted transplantation in children. Notes on the study in general: Expanded graft clones numbering several hundred reportedly gave rise to alpha-beta T cells about two months after transplant.

Library preparation (for TCRbeta) was performed with unique molecular identifiers. TCRdb analysed the PCR reads with MiXCR anew, one entry per CDR3 protein. This sample yields 750,000 to 950,000 distinct CDR3 sequences, of which roughly 16% are seen a single time; around 4.5% belongs to the top ten. V was clipped by 2 bases and J by 5 bases, with 13 bases between them. CDR3 length: 15 residues. Germline V gene data show CDR1 as MNHEY and CDR2 as SVGAGI. Ten or more counts support this clonotype. Its antigen remains unknown. The sequence was obtained from a male patient between 10 and 17 years old who had a stem cell transplant for acute lymphoblastic leukemia, so the T cells may come from the graft donor. The sample consisted of PBMCs, mostly from graft donor cells, taken 360 days after TCRalphabeta/CD19-depleted stem cell transplant. J is TRBJ2-1 and V is TRBV6-5; possibly TRBD1 for D (5 bases). CDR3 sequence reads: CASSYGRVKNNEQFF. CDR3 bases: TGTGCCAGCAGTTACGGCAGGGTCAAAAACAATGAGCAGTTCTTC.